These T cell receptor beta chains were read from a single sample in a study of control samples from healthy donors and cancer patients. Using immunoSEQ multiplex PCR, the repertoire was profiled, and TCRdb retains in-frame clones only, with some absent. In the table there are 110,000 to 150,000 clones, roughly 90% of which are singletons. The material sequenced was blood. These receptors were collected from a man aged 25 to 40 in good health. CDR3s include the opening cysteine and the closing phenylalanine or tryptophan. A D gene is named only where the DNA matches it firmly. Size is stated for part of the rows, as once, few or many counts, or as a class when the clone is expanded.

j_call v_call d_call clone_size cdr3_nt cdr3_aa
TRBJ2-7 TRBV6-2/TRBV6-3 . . TGTGCCAGCAGTTACACGGGACCATCCTACGAGCAGTACTTC CASSYTGPSYEQYF
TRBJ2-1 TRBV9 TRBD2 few TGTGCCAGCAGCGAGGGGACTAGCGGGGGGCATGAGCAGTTCTTC CASSEGTSGGHEQFF
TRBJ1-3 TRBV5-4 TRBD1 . TGTGCCAGCAGATGGGGGACAGAGGGAAACACCATATATTTT CASRWGTEGNTIYF
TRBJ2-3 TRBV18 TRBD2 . TGTGCCAGCTCACCATCAACTAGCGGGCGCACAGATACGCAGTATTTT CASSPSTSGRTDTQYF
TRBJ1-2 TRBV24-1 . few TGTGCCACCAGAGACGGGGGGGTTGGGGGCTACACCTTC CATRDGGVGGYTF
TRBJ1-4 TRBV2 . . TGTGCCAGCAGTGAAGTGCGGCAGGGTGAAAAACTGTTTTTT CASSEVRQGEKLFF
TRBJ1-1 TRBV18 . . TGTGCCAGCTCACCAACGGAAGGGGGGGTCTATGAAGCTTTCTTT CASSPTEGGVYEAFF
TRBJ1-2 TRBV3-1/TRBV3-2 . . TGTGCCAGCAGCCAATTCGAACGAAAGGTCCGGGGCGGGAATGGCTACACCTTC CASSQFERKVRGGNGYTF
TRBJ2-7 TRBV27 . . TGTGCCAGCAGCCCTTCATATCCCGCGTTCGAGCAGTACTTC CASSPSYPAFEQYF
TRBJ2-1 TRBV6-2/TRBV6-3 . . TGTGCCAGCAGTTTGCTGGGGCCGAATGAGCAGTTCTTC CASSLLGPNEQFF
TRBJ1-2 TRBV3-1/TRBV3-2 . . TGTGCCAGCAGCCAAGCGGGGTATGGCTACACCTTC CASSQAGYGYTF
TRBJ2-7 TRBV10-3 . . TGTGCCACCCACTTCGACCGCCGGGACTACGAGCAGTACTTC CATHFDRRDYEQYF
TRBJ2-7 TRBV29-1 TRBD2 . TGCAGCGTTGACGGCCTAGCGGGGGGTATTCTCCAGGGCGAGCAGTACTTC CSVDGLAGGILQGEQYF
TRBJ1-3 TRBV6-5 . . TGTGCCAGCAGTTACTCACGGCACCTCTCTGGAAACACCATATATTTT CASSYSRHLSGNTIYF
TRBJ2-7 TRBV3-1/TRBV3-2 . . TGTGCCAGCACCTCTAGTGGGGACTCCTACGAGCAGTACTTC CASTSSGDSYEQYF
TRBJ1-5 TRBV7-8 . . TGTGCCAGCAGCCGCAGCCTGGGTCGCGAGCCCCAGCATTTT CASSRSLGREPQHF
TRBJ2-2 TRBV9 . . TGTGCCAGCAGCGTATTGACAGGGAACACCGGGGAGCTGTTTTTT CASSVLTGNTGELFF
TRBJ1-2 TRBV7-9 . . TGTGCCAGCAGCCCACGGCAGGGTGGCTATGGCTACACCTTC CASSPRQGGYGYTF
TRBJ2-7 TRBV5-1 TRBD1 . TGCGCCAGCAGCCCGTGGAATGGACAGGGCGGTAGGGGCGGCCAGTACTTC CASSPWNGQGGRGGQYF
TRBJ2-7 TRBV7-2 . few TGTGCCAGCAGCTTAAAAACCGTCGTGGCCGAGCAGTACTTC CASSLKTVVAEQYF
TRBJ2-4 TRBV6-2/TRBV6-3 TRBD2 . TGTGCCAGCAGTTACTCGGGTAGCGGGGGGGCCTTTGACATTCAGTACTTC CASSYSGSGGAFDIQYF
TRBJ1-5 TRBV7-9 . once TGTGCCAGCAGCTTAGGCCCGCATCAGCCCCAGCATTTT CASSLGPHQPQHF
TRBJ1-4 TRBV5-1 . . TGCGCCAGCAGAGGTGGGGTTAATGAAAAACTGTTTTTT CASRGGVNEKLFF
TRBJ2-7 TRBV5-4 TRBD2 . TGTGCCAGCAGCTTGAGGCTAGCGGGAGAGCAGTACTTC CASSLRLAGEQYF
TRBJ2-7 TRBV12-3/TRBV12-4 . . TGTGCCAGCAGTTGGGCCGCGTCCAGCGAGCAGTACTTC CASSWAASSEQYF
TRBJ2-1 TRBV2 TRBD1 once TGTGCCAGCACTAGGGGGCGGATTTTAAATGAGCAGTTCTTC CASTRGRILNEQFF
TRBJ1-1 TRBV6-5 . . TGTGCCAGCACAGGTAACACTGAAGCTTTCTTT CASTGNTEAFF
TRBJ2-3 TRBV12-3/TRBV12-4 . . TGTGCCAGCAGTTCGTGGGGCACAGATACGCAGTATTTT CASSSWGTDTQYF
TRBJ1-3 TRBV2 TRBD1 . TGTGCCAGCAGTAATAACAGGGGGACCATATATTTT CASSNNRGTIYF
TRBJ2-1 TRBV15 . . TGTGCCACCAGCAGAGATTCCGGGGGTAGTATGAATGAGCAGTTCTTC CATSRDSGGSMNEQFF
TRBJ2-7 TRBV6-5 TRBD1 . TGTGCCAGCAGCCCCGGGACAGGCATCTACGAGCAGTACTTC CASSPGTGIYEQYF
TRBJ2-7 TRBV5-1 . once TGCGCCAGCAGCTTGAGCTCCGAGCAGTACTTC CASSLSSEQYF
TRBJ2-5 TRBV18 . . TGTGCCAGCTCACCCCAGGAGACCCAGTACTTC CASSPQETQYF
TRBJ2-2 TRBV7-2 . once TGTGCCAGCGGGGATTTTACCGGGGAGCTGTTTTTT CASGDFTGELFF
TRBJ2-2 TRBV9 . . TGTGCCAGCAGCGTAGTAGAGGGGTTTACCGGGGAGCTGTTTTTT CASSVVEGFTGELFF
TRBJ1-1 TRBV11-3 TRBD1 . TGTGCCAGCAGCTTTACCAACAGGGGTGGCACTGAAGCTTTCTTT CASSFTNRGGTEAFF
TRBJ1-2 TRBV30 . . TGTGCCTGGAGTCCAGCTAATGGCTATGGCTACACCTTC CAWSPANGYGYTF
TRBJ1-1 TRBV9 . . TGTGCCAGCAGCGTAGACGAGGGTGTTGAAGCTTTCTTT CASSVDEGVEAFF
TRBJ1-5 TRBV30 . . TGTGCCTGGAATGGGAATAGCAATCAGCCCCAGCATTTT CAWNGNSNQPQHF
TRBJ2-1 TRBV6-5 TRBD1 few TGTGCCAGCAGCCTAGGACAGGGAGGCCACAATGAGCAGTTCTTC CASSLGQGGHNEQFF
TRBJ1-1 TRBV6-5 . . TGTGCCAGCAGACCGACAGCCATGAACACTGAAGCTTTCTTT CASRPTAMNTEAFF
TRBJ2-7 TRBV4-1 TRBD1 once TGCGCCAGCAGTCAACAGGGGGCTGGGGGCGAGCAGTACTTC CASSQQGAGGEQYF
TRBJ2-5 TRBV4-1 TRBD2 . TGCGCCAGCAGCCACCTACTAGCGGGAGGGTCCGCCAGGGAGACCCAGTACTTC CASSHLLAGGSARETQYF
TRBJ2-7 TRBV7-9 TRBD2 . TGTGCCAGCAGCTTCGCGTTCCGGGGGGGCCGGTCCTACGAGCAGTACTTC CASSFAFRGGRSYEQYF
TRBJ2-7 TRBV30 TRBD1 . TGTGCCTGGAGTGTACCCGGGACAGGGTGGTACGAGCAGTACTTC CAWSVPGTGWYEQYF
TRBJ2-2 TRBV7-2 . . TGTGCCAGCAGCTTAATCGGGGAGCTGTTTTTT CASSLIGELFF
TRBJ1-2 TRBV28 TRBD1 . TGTGCCAGCAGTTGGACAGGGTCAAACTATGGCTACACCTTC CASSWTGSNYGYTF
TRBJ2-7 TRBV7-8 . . TGTGCCAGCAGCTTAGATCCCGAGCAGTACTTC CASSLDPEQYF
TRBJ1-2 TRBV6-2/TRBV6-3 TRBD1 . TGTGCCAGCAGTGACAGGGACAGGGATTACGGCTACACCTTC CASSDRDRDYGYTF
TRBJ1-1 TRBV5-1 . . TGCGCCAGCAGCACGGACACTGAAGCTTTCTTT CASSTDTEAFF
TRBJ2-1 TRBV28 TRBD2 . TGTGCCAGCAGTTTAGGCGGGAGGGCCTACAATGAGCAGTTCTTC CASSLGGRAYNEQFF
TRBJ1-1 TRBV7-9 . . TGTGCCAGCAGCTTAGGTGGTGTCGACACTGAAGCTTTCTTT CASSLGGVDTEAFF
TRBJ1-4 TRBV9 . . TGTGCCAGCAGCGTAGGCTCTCAGCGGGAAAAACTGTTTTTT CASSVGSQREKLFF